This TCR beta chain was found in a study of shared clonotypes between healthy human individuals. This was a deep-level run. Libraries were prepared by immunoSEQ multiplex PCR; TCRdb keeps only in-frame clonotypes and omits some of them. The sample includes more than 2 million clones, over 85% seen only once; the top ten take about 1.6%. CD45RO-negative, CCR7-selected cells formed the naive CD8 fraction, which excluded terminally differentiated effector memory CD45RA+ cells. V shed 7 bases and J 6 bases; nucleotides not matched to a gene: 10. The CDR3 covers 14 residues. Germline V CDR1 and CDR2: SGDLS, YYNGEE.

V usage is TRBV9 and J usage is TRBJ2-7, with TRBD1 identical over 10 bases. Sequenced material: naive CD8+ T cells from PBMCs. This clonotype was obtained from a man between 18 and 35 years old in good health. Some clones in this sample may be carry-over from other donors' samples. The CDR3 region has the DNA TGTGCCAGCTCACCGGGACAGGGGTCCACCGAGCAGTACTTC. It is translated as CASSPGQGSTEQYF.